One and the same sample provided the 19 T cell receptor beta chains below, sequenced in a study of blood T cell repertoires in COVID-19. Clones were sequenced by immunoSEQ multiplex PCR, and TCRdb holds only the in-frame ones, with some missing. Of around 620,000 clones listed, just under 90% are singletons. The material sequenced was peripheral blood. These receptors came from a woman between 18 and 29 years old with acute or convalescent COVID-19.

The chain uses TRBV30 and TRBJ2-1; D might be TRBD1 (6 bases). This CDR3 is 16 amino acids long. V lost 4 bases, J lost 3 bases, and 19 bases lay in between. The V gene's germline CDR1 is GTSNPN and CDR2 SVGIG (reference sequence). The CDR3 sequence is CAWMRTVFNNYNEQFF. In nucleotides, the CDR3 is TGTGCCTGGATGAGGACAGTCTTCAACAACTACAATGAGCAGTTCTTC.

This chain links TRBV5-1 with TRBJ2-3; 8 positions match TRBD2. The germline V gene encodes CDR1 SGHRS and CDR2 YFSETQ. The CDR3 runs to 14 residues. Losses at the gene ends were 0 bases for V and 7 bases for J; bases not matched to a gene: 4. The CDR3 is CASSLVLAGNTQYF. CDR3 DNA sequence: TGCGCCAGCAGCTTGGTTTTAGCGGGGAATACGCAGTATTTT.

V and J are TRBV19 and TRBJ2-1; the D gene is possibly TRBD1 (5 bases). Germline V lookup: CDR1 LNHDA, CDR2 SQIVND (reference sequence). Between the trimmed V and J ends, which lost 5 bases and 9 bases, there was a span of 14 bases. The CDR3 totals 13 residues. The CDR3 loop is CASSRRRDGEQFF. CDR3 coding DNA: TGTGCCAGTAGTCGCCGCAGGGATGGTGAGCAGTTCTTC.

V and J are TRBV7-2 and TRBJ1-5; 7 positions agree with TRBD1. The V segment lost 2 bases and the J segment 7 bases; nucleotides outside the gene matches: 5. Germline V gives CDR1 SGHTA, CDR2 FQGNSA. This CDR3 has 14 amino acids. The CDR3 DNA follows: TGTGCCAGCAGCTTACAGGGGGGAGAACAGCCCCAGCATTTT. It yields the protein CASSLQGGEQPQHF.

Here the CDR3 reads CASSQPRISSNQPQHF. CDR3 DNA: TGCGCCAGCAGTCAACCTAGGATCTCCTCCAATCAGCCCCAGCATTTT. The V call is TRBV23-1, the J call TRBJ1-5; no firm D call. TRBV23-1 is an ORF; its function is uncertain. The V gene lost 2 bases and the J gene lost 3 bases, with 14 bases spanning the gap. The CDR3 runs to 16 residues.

The chain uses TRBV4-1 and TRBJ1-1, with D unclear. Germline V lookup: CDR1 MGHRA, CDR2 YSYEKL. The CDR3 is 12 residues long. V lost 4 bases and J 7 bases, leaving 10 bases between the germline ends. For the CDR3, the DNA is TGCGCCAGCAGCCTTGCGGGCAGTGAAGCTTTCTTT. Protein sequence: CASSLAGSEAFF.

V gene TRBV6-4 combines with J gene TRBJ1-2; 7 nucleotides match TRBD1. Per the germline V gene, CDR1 is MRHNA and CDR2 is SNTAGT. The V segment lost 6 bases and the J segment 12 bases; nucleotides outside the gene matches: 13. The CDR3 extends over 13 amino acids. The CDR3 region has the DNA TGTGCCAGCAGAGGGGGCAGAGACCATGCGAACACCTTC. It encodes CASRGGRDHANTF.

This chain joins TRBV7-2 and TRBJ2-1, with 8 bases aligning to TRBD1. J lost 9 bases, V lost 4 bases, and 8 bases had no gene match. CDR3 length: 14 amino acids. The germline gives CDR1 SGHTA, CDR2 FQGNSA. The CDR3: CASSSGQAPSEQFF. DNA of the CDR3: TGTGCCAGCAGCTCGGGACAGGCTCCAAGTGAGCAGTTCTTC.

The chain joins TRBV10-3 to TRBJ1-1; 9 nucleotides match TRBD1. The germline V gene has CDR1 ENHRY and CDR2 SYGVKD. The CDR3 runs to 15 residues. V trimming: 6 bases; J trimming: 8 bases; junction bases outside the gene matches: 13. The CDR3 is CAISLMVRDREEAFF. The CDR3 nucleotides read TGTGCCATCAGCCTCATGGTCCGGGACAGGGAAGAAGCTTTCTTT.

This clone was observed a few times. The V call is TRBV27, the J call TRBJ2-1; TRBD1 might be the D (6 bases). V shed 7 bases and J shed 7 bases, with 32 bases lying between them. Germline V gives CDR1 MNHEY, CDR2 SMNVEV (reference sequence). The CDR3 totals 19 residues. CDR3 region: CASTPSSWSPHARGNEQFF. Written as DNA, the CDR3 is TGTGCCAGCACCCCTTCTTCGTGGTCGCCGCACGCGAGGGGGAATGAGCAGTTCTTC.

The V and J genes are TRBV15 and TRBJ2-1; 8 bases line up with TRBD2. CDR3 size: 18 residues. CDR1 is LNHNV, CDR2 YYDKDF, per germline (reference sequence). The trim removed 0 bases at V and 2 bases at J, leaving 9 bases unmatched. The CDR3 DNA sequence: TGTGCCACCAGCAGAGAAGGCAAGCGGGGGTTCGCCTACAATGAGCAGTTCTTC. Residues: CATSREGKRGFAYNEQFF.

The V gene is TRBV10-3, the J gene TRBJ1-2; D is perhaps TRBD1 (5 bases). This CDR3 spans 13 amino acids. Germline values: CDR1 ENHRY, CDR2 SYGVKD. With 8 bases removed from V and 1 base from J, the gap between germline ends came to 11 bases. The CDR3 DNA reads TGTGCCATCTGGGACTCGGATAACTATGGCTACACCTTC. Translated: CAIWDSDNYGYTF.

The chain is built from TRBV27 and TRBJ1-5, with 9 positions matching TRBD1. The CDR3 has 14 amino acids. Germline values: CDR1 MNHEY, CDR2 SMNVEV (reference sequence). The J segment lost 7 bases and the V segment lost 5 bases, leaving 6 bases of the junction unmatched. The CDR3: CASSPGQGIQPQHF. CDR3 bases: TGTGCCAGCAGTCCGGGACAGGGTATACAGCCCCAGCATTTT.

The chain has TRBV30 and TRBJ2-7; D perhaps matches TRBD1 (6 bases). The V end was cut by 4 bases, the J end by 7 bases, with 17 bases between. Germline CDR1 reads GTSNPN; CDR2 reads SVGIG (reference sequence). This CDR3 is built from 13 residues. This chain's CDR3 is CAWNSLGAREQYF. The CDR3 DNA sequence: TGTGCCTGGAATTCGCTGGGGGCGAGGGAGCAGTACTTC. Together with reference TRBV30 and TRBJ2-7, the CDR3 gives the full variable domain: SQTIHQWPATLVQPVGSPLSLECTVEGTSNPNLYWYRQAAGRGLQLLFYSVGIGQISSEVPQNLSASRPQDRQFILSSKKLLLSDSGFYLCAWNSLGAREQYFGPGTRLTVT.

The gene calls are TRBV13 and TRBJ2-7; 7 bases agree with TRBD1. Trimming cost V 5 bases and J 7 bases; bases outside gene matches: 14. This CDR3 spans 15 amino acids. The germline V gene has CDR1 PRHDT and CDR2 FYEKMQ (reference sequence). As DNA, the CDR3 is TGTGCCAGCAGCCTTTCATCGACAGGGTTTGGGGAGCAGTACTTC. Protein: CASSLSSTGFGEQYF. The full variable domain, completed using reference TRBV13 and TRBJ2-7, is AAGVIQSPRHLIKEKRETATLKCYPIPRHDTVYWYQQGPGQDPQFLISFYEKMQSDKGSIPDRFSAQQFSDYHSELNMSSLELGDSALYFCASSLSSTGFGEQYFGPGTRLTVT.

The chain couples TRBV7-2 to TRBJ1-1; 7 bases agree with TRBD1. This CDR3 is built from 13 residues. V shed 5 bases, J shed 7 bases, and the junction held 7 bases outside the gene matches. CDR1 SGHTA and CDR2 FQGNSA come from the germline V gene. This chain's CDR3 is CASSNRQGLEAFF. Here the CDR3 DNA reads TGTGCCAGCAGCAACCGACAGGGCCTTGAAGCTTTCTTT. The full variable domain, completed using reference TRBV7-2 and TRBJ1-1, is GAGVSQSPSNKVTEKGKDVELRCDPISGHTALYWYRQSLGQGLEFLIYFQGNSAPDKSGLPSDRFSAERTGGSVSTLTIQRTQQEDSAVYLCASSNRQGLEAFFGQGTRLTVV.

This chain joins TRBV7-8 and TRBJ1-2, with 10 bases aligning to TRBD1. This CDR3 region has 14 residues. V was clipped by 5 bases and J by 2 bases; unmatched bases: 2. CDR1 is SGHVS and CDR2 is FQNEAQ in the germline V gene. The CDR3 nucleotides are TGTGCCAGCAGCGCGGGACAGGGGAACTATGGCTACACCTTC. Residues: CASSAGQGNYGYTF.

The chain uses TRBV10-3 and TRBJ1-2, with 7 bases fitting TRBD1. The V segment lost 3 bases and the J segment 7 bases; nucleotides outside the gene matches: 11. Germline lookup yields CDR1 ENHRY and CDR2 SYGVKD. CDR3 size: 15 residues. The CDR3 here is CAISETGRGNAGYTF. CDR3 nucleotides: TGTGCCATCAGTGAAACCGGCAGGGGGAATGCTGGCTACACCTTC.

This clone was recorded only once. The rearrangement joins TRBV2 to TRBJ1-5; 9 bases are shared with TRBD1. J was trimmed by 4 bases and V by 6 bases; bases with no gene match: 7. This CDR3 comprises 15 residues. The germline V gene encodes CDR1 SNHLY and CDR2 FYNNEI. CDR3 sequence (DNA): TGTGCCAGCAGGAAGGGACAGGGTGTTAATCAGCCCCAGCATTTT. Amino acids: CASRKGQGVNQPQHF.